Included here is one TCR beta chain sequence, with context. Its antigen is as yet unknown. These data come from a study of response to subunit inactivated influenza vaccine. Findings and limits, study-wide: Authors suggested that a seasonal influenza vaccination recruits few new T cells each time.

Germline lookup yields CDR1 KGHDR and CDR2 SFDVKD. This CDR3 is built from 15 residues. After removal of 2 bases from V and 6 bases from J, the junction contained 2 bases not matched to a gene. TCRdb fed the RT-PCR reads into MiXCR, producing one record per CDR3 protein. Among 800,000 or so distinct CDR3 sequences listed, approximately 22% were seen once. The receptor was isolated from a man between 45 and 60 years old who received an inactivated influenza vaccine. This specimen consisted of PBMCs from blood, obtained more than 4 days after vaccination. The rearrangement uses TRBV24-1 and TRBJ1-4; TRBD1 matches 10 bases. The CDR3 DNA reads as TGTGCCACCAGTGATTCTGGGACAGGGGATGAAAAACTGTTTTTT. Amino acids: CATSDSGTGDEKLFF.